This T cell receptor (beta chain) appears in the sequencing data of a study of T cell clonotyping in hematopoietic cell transplantation. For the study at large: Pretransplant recipient samples were taken after cytoreduction.

Germline V gene data show CDR1 as SGHNT and CDR2 as YENEEA. Trimming removed 5 bases at V and 5 bases at J, with 8 bases between. The CDR3 covers 12 residues. This clone appeared a single time. Antigen: not known. This sample's time point: recipient sample about 28 days before transplant, after cytoreduction. Measured with immunoSEQ multiplex PCR; TCRdb has only the in-frame clones, and not every one. The sample contains around 40,000 clones, over 85% of which appear only once. Study observations and caveats: Broader posttransplant TCR repertoire diversity was predicted by graft donor and pretransplant recipient Inverse Simpson Index values. Recipient TCR diversity dropped after transplant; expanded clonotypes rose from day 30 to 180. At the given depth, recipient repertoires were over 97% de novo clonotypes.

The receptor's source is a middle-aged man with chronic myeloid leukemia. Some clones in this sample may be carry-over from other donors' samples. This rearrangement joins TRBV11-3 to TRBJ2-3; D unclear. The sample was peripheral blood mononuclear cells, taken before stem cell transplant. CDR3 amino acids: CASSPPGDTQYF. For the CDR3, the DNA is TGTGCCAGCAGCCCCCCGGGAGATACGCAGTATTTT. The whole variable domain, remainder taken from reference TRBV11-3 and TRBJ2-3, is EAGVVQSPRYKIIEKKQPVAFWCNPISGHNTLYWYLQNLGQGPELLIRYENEEAVDDSQLPKDRFSAERLKGVDSTLKIQPAELGDSAVYLCASSPPGDTQYFGPGTRLTVL.